This is a list of T cell receptor beta chains from one sample in a study of T cell responses to AZD1222 COVID-19 vaccine. Clones were sequenced by immunoSEQ multiplex PCR, and TCRdb holds only the in-frame ones, with some missing. The sample yields roughly 120,000 clones, 75% to 90% seen once. Source: peripheral blood, taken on day 0 of AZD1222 vaccination. These receptors all come from an adult in good health. Each CDR3 is given with its conserved first and last residue. A D gene is named only where the DNA matches it firmly. Clone size appears in some rows only: once, few, many, or a class for an expanded clone.

TRBJ2-1 - TRBV6-5 - CASRDSYNEQFF TGTGCCAGCAGGGACAGCTACAATGAGCAGTTCTTC
TRBJ1-1 - TRBV6-5 - CASRGNTEAFF TGTGCCAGCAGGGGAAACACTGAAGCTTTCTTT
TRBJ2-5 - TRBV6-5 - CASSYSTRETQYF TGTGCCAGCAGTTACTCGACCAGGGAGACCCAGTACTTC
TRBJ1-2 once TRBV30 - CAWFPLISGYTF TGTGCCTGGTTTCCCCTCATCTCTGGCTACACCTTC
TRBJ2-7 - TRBV7-2 - CASSFTGQAYEQYF TGTGCCAGCAGCTTTACGGGACAAGCCTACGAGCAGTACTTC
TRBJ1-1 - TRBV28 - CASTRGGPLNTEAFF TGTGCCAGCACCCGGGGGGGACCCTTGAACACTGAAGCTTTCTTT
TRBJ1-2 - TRBV6-5 TRBD1 CASKKTGGKDGYTF TGTGCCAGCAAAAAAACAGGGGGTAAGGATGGCTACACCTTC
TRBJ2-3 - TRBV3-1/TRBV3-2 TRBD2 CASSRSGGGTDTQYF TGTGCCAGCAGCCGTAGCGGGGGAGGCACAGATACGCAGTATTTT
TRBJ2-2 - TRBV6-5 TRBD1 CASSRQGANTGELFF TGTGCCAGCAGCAGACAGGGCGCGAACACCGGGGAGCTGTTTTTT
TRBJ2-3 few TRBV12-3/TRBV12-4 - CASTGFSTDTQYF TGTGCCAGCACAGGATTTAGCACAGATACGCAGTATTTT
TRBJ2-6 - TRBV24-1 - CATSGAAGASGANVLTF TGTGCCACCAGTGGGGCGGCAGGGGCCTCTGGGGCCAACGTCCTGACTTTC
TRBJ1-1 - TRBV6-5 - CASSYTDSRGAEAFF TGTGCCAGCAGTTACACGGACAGTCGGGGGGCTGAAGCTTTCTTT
TRBJ1-2 - TRBV2 - CASHQGNYGYTF TGTGCCAGCCACCAAGGGAACTATGGCTACACCTTC
TRBJ2-7 many TRBV24-1 TRBD1 CATSDLRPTGNWEQYF TGTGCCACCAGTGATTTGCGTCCGACAGGGAATTGGGAGCAGTACTTC
TRBJ1-1 many TRBV3-1/TRBV3-2 - CASSRPPNTEAFF TGTGCCAGCAGCCGACCCCCGAACACTGAAGCTTTCTTT
TRBJ2-3 - TRBV6-5 TRBD1 CASSSQGVEDTQYF TGTGCCAGCAGTTCCCAGGGGGTGGAAGATACGCAGTATTTT
TRBJ2-7 - TRBV27 - CATGFSYEQYF TGTGCCACGGGGTTTTCCTACGAGCAGTACTTC
TRBJ1-6 - TRBV4-2 - CASSQAGQTDLVLHF TGTGCCAGCAGCCAAGCCGGACAGACGGATCTTGTCCTCCACTTT
TRBJ1-3 - TRBV7-2 - CASSRVRGSGNTIYF TGTGCCAGCAGTCGGGTCCGGGGCTCTGGAAACACCATATATTTT
TRBJ1-5 - TRBV19 - CASSTKPNRPQHF TGTGCCAGTAGTACTAAGCCAAATCGGCCCCAGCATTTT
TRBJ1-1 once TRBV19 TRBD1 CASSRTGNMNTEAFF TGTGCCAGTAGTCGGACAGGGAATATGAACACTGAAGCTTTCTTT
TRBJ2-5 - TRBV5-6 - CASSSYREQETQYF TGTGCCAGCAGCTCGTACCGGGAGCAAGAGACCCAGTACTTC
TRBJ2-7 - TRBV18 - CASSPLPEGIIYEQYF TGTGCCAGCTCACCACTCCCGGAGGGGATAATTTACGAGCAGTACTTC
TRBJ2-7 - TRBV6-4 TRBD1 CASSLQGQGPYEQYF TGTGCCAGCAGTCTACAGGGGCAGGGGCCCTACGAGCAGTACTTC
TRBJ1-5 - TRBV24-1 - CATSDQALQPQHF TGTGCCACCAGTGACCAAGCACTTCAGCCCCAGCATTTT
TRBJ2-3 - TRBV11-3 - CASSSLGPSTDTQYF TGTGCCAGCAGTTCGCTGGGACCGAGCACAGATACGCAGTATTTT
TRBJ1-2 - TRBV28 - CASRTNDRNYGYTF TGTGCCAGCAGAACGAACGACAGAAACTATGGCTACACCTTC
TRBJ1-3 - TRBV7-8 TRBD1 CASSFGGYRGLKVLGGNTIYF TGTGCCAGCAGCTTTGGGGGCTACAGGGGGCTTAAGGTTTTGGGTGGAAACACCATATATTTT
TRBJ1-1 - TRBV3-1/TRBV3-2 - CASSHSGTLKGTEAFF TGTGCCAGCAGTCACAGCGGGACACTCAAGGGTACTGAAGCTTTCTTT
TRBJ2-7 - TRBV29-1 - CSVRDTSYEQYF TGCAGCGTGCGGGACACTTCCTACGAGCAGTACTTC
TRBJ2-3 - TRBV5-8 - CASNMGREWDTQYF TGTGCCAGCAACATGGGGCGGGAATGGGATACGCAGTATTTT
TRBJ2-1 once TRBV11-1 - CASSPTGGTGNEQFF TGTGCCAGCAGCCCGACAGGAGGGACGGGGAATGAGCAGTTCTTC
TRBJ1-1 - TRBV11-3 - CASSLGENTEAFF TGTGCCAGCAGCTTAGGTGAGAACACTGAAGCTTTCTTT
TRBJ1-6 - TRBV6-5 TRBD1 CASSYGYDRGGSPLHF TGTGCCAGCAGTTACGGATATGACAGGGGTGGTTCACCCCTCCACTTT